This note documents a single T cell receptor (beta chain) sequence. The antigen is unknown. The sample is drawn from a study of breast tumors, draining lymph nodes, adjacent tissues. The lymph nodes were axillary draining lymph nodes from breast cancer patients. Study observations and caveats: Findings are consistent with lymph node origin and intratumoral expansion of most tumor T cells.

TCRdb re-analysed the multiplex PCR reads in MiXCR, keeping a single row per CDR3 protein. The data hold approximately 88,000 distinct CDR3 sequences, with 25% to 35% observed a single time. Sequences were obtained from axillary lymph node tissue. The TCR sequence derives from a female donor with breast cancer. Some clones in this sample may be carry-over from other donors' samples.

In nucleotides, the CDR3 is TGTGCCAGCAGCGATAGCCGGTATGAGCAGTATTTT. Protein product: CASSDSRYEQYF. This chain uses TRBV11-2 with TRBJ2-3; no clear D gene. The CDR3 spans 12 residues. CDR1 SGHAT and CDR2 FQNNGV come from the germline V gene. V lost 5 bases to trimming and J lost 11 bases, with 14 bases between them.